A single sample is the source of the 14 T cell receptor beta chains below, sequenced in a study of post-analysis software for immune sequencing data. Study observations and caveats: There were about five TRBV segments more frequent in patients than controls, and TRBV5-6, TRBV5-1 and TRBV20-1 were among them.

The authors incorporated unique molecular identifiers into the TCR beta cDNA libraries. Using its own MiXCR run on the PCR reads, TCRdb lists one record per CDR3 protein. The table records hundreds of thousands of distinct CDR3 sequences, roughly 27% of them present only once. Antigens of these TCRs are unknown. Sample: blood. The receptors stem from a girl aged 5 to 17 with multiple sclerosis.

This clonotype has ten or more counts. The V gene is TRBV4-3, the J gene TRBJ2-7, with a possible D match to TRBD1 (5 bases). Per germline, CDR1 LGHNA and CDR2 YSLEER. The ends were cut back, 4 bases at V and 5 bases at J, with 15 bases in the middle. The CDR3 is 14 amino acids. This CDR3 reads CASSRGQQVHEQYF. Written as DNA, the CDR3 is TGCGCCAGCAGCCGCGGACAACAGGTCCACGAGCAGTACTTC.

V gene TRBV7-9 combines with J gene TRBJ1-2, with D perhaps TRBD1 (6 bases). This CDR3 contains 17 residues. The V end lost 0 bases, the J end lost 4 bases, and 18 bases lay between the germline ends. Germline CDR1 is SEHNR and CDR2 is FQNEAQ (reference sequence). Here the CDR3 reads CASSLADRRTERYGYTF. CDR3 nucleotide sequence: TGTGCCAGCAGCTTAGCCGACCGAAGGACAGAGCGCTATGGCTACACCTTC.

The V and J genes are TRBV5-1 and TRBJ1-6, with D unresolved. Trimming shortened V by 0 bases and J by 10 bases, and 14 bases separated the two germline ends. Looked up from germline, CDR1 is SGHRS and CDR2 is YFSETQ. This CDR3 spans 15 amino acids. CDR3 coding DNA: TGCGCCAGCAGCTTGGTTGGGATTCTGGGATCACCCCTCCACTTT. Its translation: CASSLVGILGSPLHF.

This clonotype was seen a few times. The chain links TRBV5-1 to TRBJ2-1; D might be TRBD1 or TRBD2, each matching 5 bases. Germline V gives CDR1 SGHRS, CDR2 YFSETQ. The V gene lost 7 bases and the J gene lost 5 bases, with 13 bases spanning the gap. The CDR3 runs 13 residues. The CDR3 loop reads CASRQRADNEQFF. Here the CDR3 DNA reads TGCGCCAGCCGACAGAGGGCGGACAATGAGCAGTTCTTC. Based on the CDR3 plus reference TRBV5-1 and TRBJ2-1, the full variable domain is KAGVTQTPRYLIKTRGQQVTLSCSPISGHRSVSWYQQTPGQGLQFLFEYFSETQRNKGNFPGRFSGRQFSNSRSEMNVSTLELGDSALYLCASRQRADNEQFFGPGTRLTVL.

This chain connects TRBV7-9 to TRBJ1-5; 9 nucleotides align to TRBD1. V lost 3 bases, J lost 0 bases, and 6 bases stayed unmatched. The CDR3 runs 17 residues. Per the germline V gene, CDR1 is SEHNR and CDR2 is FQNEAQ (reference sequence). The CDR3, as DNA: TGTGCCAGCAGCTTGGGACAGGGTATAGGTAGCAATCAGCCCCAGCATTTT. Protein sequence: CASSLGQGIGSNQPQHF.

The chain has TRBV28 and TRBJ1-2; a possible D gene is TRBD1 (6 bases). Between the trimmed V and J ends, which lost 3 bases and 6 bases, there was a span of 17 bases. Germline V gives CDR1 MDHEN, CDR2 SYDVKM. The CDR3 length is 15 residues. CDR3 sequence: CASSFRGAVRDGYTF. The DNA for the CDR3 is TGTGCCAGCAGTTTTCGGGGGGCGGTCCGTGATGGCTACACCTTC.

This clonotype has only a few counts. This rearrangement joins TRBV29-1 to TRBJ2-2; 9 bases match TRBD1. The trim removed 7 bases at V and 4 bases at J, leaving 4 bases unmatched. Germline V lookup: CDR1 SQVTM, CDR2 ANQGSEA. The CDR3 covers 13 residues. The CDR3 coding sequence is TGCAGCGGCCGACAGGGGGGCACCGGGGAGCTGTTTTTT. Translating gives CSGRQGGTGELFF.

The chain couples TRBV20-1 to TRBJ1-1, with 9 positions matching TRBD1. Trimming removed 5 bases from V and 6 bases from J; junction bases left unmatched: 10. This CDR3 comprises 14 residues. Germline CDR1 reads DFQATT; CDR2 reads SNEGSKA (reference sequence). The CDR3 nucleotides read TGCAGTGCTGCCCGGACAGGGGATCGGGCTGAAGCTTTCTTT. Translation gives CSAARTGDRAEAFF.

This clonotype was detected only a few times. J is TRBJ2-7 and V is TRBV5-1, with D perhaps assigned TRBD1 or TRBD2 (6 bases each). From germline, CDR1 is SGHRS and CDR2 YFSETQ. The V and J ends lost 6 bases and 1 base respectively, with 20 bases between them. CDR3 length equals 16 residues. The DNA for the CDR3 is TGCGCCAGCACATCGATATTCGGGGGCCGTTCCTACGAGCAGTACTTC. This codes for CASTSIFGGRSYEQYF.

This clonotype was seen a few times. CDR3 sequence (DNA): TGTGCCAGCAGCCAAGATCAAGTCAGTTCTTACGAGCAGTACTTC. This encodes CASSQDQVSSYEQYF. This chain joins TRBV3-1 and TRBJ2-7; D is unclear. Germline CDR1 LGHDT, CDR2 YNNKEL (reference sequence). Trimming took off 0 bases at V and 4 bases at J, with 13 bases between the two ends. This CDR3 has 15 residues.

This clonotype was detected a few times. The chain uses TRBV4-1 and TRBJ2-1; 9 bases agree with TRBD2. Germline CDR1 is MGHRA and CDR2 is YSYEKL. The length of the CDR3 is 17 residues. The V and J ends lost 4 bases and 4 bases, in that order; junction bases with no gene match: 11. Written as DNA, the CDR3 is TGCGCCAGCAGCCGCCAGGGACTAGCTCCCCGGTACAATGAGCAGTTCTTC. Amino acid sequence: CASSRQGLAPRYNEQFF.

The V gene is TRBV15, the J gene TRBJ2-5, with 7 bases aligning to TRBD1. V shed 0 bases and J 5 bases; nucleotides not matched to a gene: 3. Germline CDR1 is LNHNV and CDR2 is YYDKDF (reference sequence). The CDR3 has 14 residues. This chain's CDR3 is CATSRERQGETQYF. CDR3 DNA sequence: TGTGCCACCAGCAGAGAGAGACAGGGCGAGACCCAGTACTTC. Variable domain in full (rest from reference TRBV15 and TRBJ2-5): DAMVIQNPRYQVTQFGKPVTLSCSQTLNHNVMYWYQQKSSQAPKLLFHYYDKDFNNEADTPDNFQSRRPNTSFCFLDIRSPGLGDTAMYLCATSRERQGETQYFGPGTRLLVL.

The rearrangement links TRBV28 to TRBJ2-3; D tentatively fits TRBD1 or TRBD2 (6 bases each). The V end was cut by 3 bases, the J end by 2 bases, with 12 bases between. This CDR3 spans 15 amino acids. Germline CDR1 is MDHEN and CDR2 is SYDVKM. The CDR3, as DNA: TGTGCCAGCAGTTTGGACGGGGGCCCCACAGATACGCAGTATTTT. The encoded protein is CASSLDGGPTDTQYF.

This clonotype appeared a few times. The chain combines TRBV12-3 or TRBV12-4 with TRBJ1-4; D is perhaps TRBD1 (5 bases). Trimming took off 6 bases at V and 3 bases at J, with 11 bases between the two ends. CDR3 length: 14 residues. The CDR3 bases are TGTGCCAGCAGAGTGGGGCAGGCTAATGAAAAACTGTTTTTT. As protein: CASRVGQANEKLFF.